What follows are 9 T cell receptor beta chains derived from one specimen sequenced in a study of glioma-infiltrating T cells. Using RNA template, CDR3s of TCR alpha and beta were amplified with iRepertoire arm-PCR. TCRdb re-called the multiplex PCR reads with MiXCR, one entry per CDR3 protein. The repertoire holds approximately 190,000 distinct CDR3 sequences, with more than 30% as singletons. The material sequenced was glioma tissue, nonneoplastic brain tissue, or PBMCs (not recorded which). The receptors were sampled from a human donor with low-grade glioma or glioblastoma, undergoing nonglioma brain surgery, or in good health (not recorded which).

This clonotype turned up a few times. CDR3 protein: CASSLGWGPSSNEKLFF. CDR3 nucleotides: TGCGCCAGCAGCTTAGGTTGGGGTCCCAGCTCTAATGAAAAACTGTTTTTT. This chain links TRBV5-1 with TRBJ1-4; D remains unclear. This CDR3 has 17 amino acids. The V and J ends lost 2 bases and 3 bases respectively, with 17 bases between them. Germline V gene lookup returns CDR1 SGHRS and CDR2 YFSETQ.

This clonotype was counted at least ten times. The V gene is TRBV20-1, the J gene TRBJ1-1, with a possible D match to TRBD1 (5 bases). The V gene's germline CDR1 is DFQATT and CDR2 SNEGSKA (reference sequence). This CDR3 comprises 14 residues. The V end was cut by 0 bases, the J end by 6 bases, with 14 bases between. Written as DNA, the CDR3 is TGCAGTGCTAGAGATGCACGGGGCCGTCCTGAAGCTTTCTTT. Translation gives CSARDARGRPEAFF.

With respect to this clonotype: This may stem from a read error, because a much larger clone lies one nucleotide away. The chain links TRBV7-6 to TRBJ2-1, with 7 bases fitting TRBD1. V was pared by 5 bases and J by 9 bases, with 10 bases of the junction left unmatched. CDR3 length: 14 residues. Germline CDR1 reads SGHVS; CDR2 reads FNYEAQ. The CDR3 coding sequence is TGTGCCAGCAGCCTGGGACAGTCAATCAGTGAGCAGTTCTTC. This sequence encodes CASSLGQSISEQFF.

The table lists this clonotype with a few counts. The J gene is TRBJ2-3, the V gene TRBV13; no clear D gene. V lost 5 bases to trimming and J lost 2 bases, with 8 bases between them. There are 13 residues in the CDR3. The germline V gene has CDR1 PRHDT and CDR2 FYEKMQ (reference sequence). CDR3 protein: CASSPFNTDTQYF. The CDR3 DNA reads TGTGCCAGCAGCCCCTTCAACACAGATACGCAGTATTTT.

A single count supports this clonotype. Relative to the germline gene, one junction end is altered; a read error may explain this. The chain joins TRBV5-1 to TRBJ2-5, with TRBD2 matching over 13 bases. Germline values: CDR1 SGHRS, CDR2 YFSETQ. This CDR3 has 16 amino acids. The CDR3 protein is CASSSRTSGRAETQCF. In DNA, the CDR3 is TGCGCCAGCAGCTCCAGGACTAGCGGGAGAGCGGAGACCCAGTGCTTC.

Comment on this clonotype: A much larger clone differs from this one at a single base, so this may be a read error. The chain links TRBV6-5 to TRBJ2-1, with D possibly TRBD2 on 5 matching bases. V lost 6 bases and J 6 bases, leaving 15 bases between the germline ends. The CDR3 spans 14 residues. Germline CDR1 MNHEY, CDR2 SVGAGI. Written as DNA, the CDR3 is TGTGCCAGCAGCCTACAACTAGTGTCCAATGAGCAGTTCTTC. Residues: CASSLQLVSNEQFF.

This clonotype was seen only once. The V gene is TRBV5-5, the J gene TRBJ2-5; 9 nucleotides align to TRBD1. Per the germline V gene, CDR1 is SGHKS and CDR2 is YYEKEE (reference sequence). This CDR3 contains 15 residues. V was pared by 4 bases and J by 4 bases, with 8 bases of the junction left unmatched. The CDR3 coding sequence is TGTGCCAGCAGCGCCCCGGGACAGGGTAGAGAGACCCAGTACTTC. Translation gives CASSAPGQGRETQYF.

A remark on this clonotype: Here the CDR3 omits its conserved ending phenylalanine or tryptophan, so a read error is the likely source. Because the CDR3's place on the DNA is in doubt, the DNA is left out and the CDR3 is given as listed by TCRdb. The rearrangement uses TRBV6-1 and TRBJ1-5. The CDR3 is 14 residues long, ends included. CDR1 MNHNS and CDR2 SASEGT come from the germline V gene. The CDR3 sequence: CASSLSGYNQPKHY.

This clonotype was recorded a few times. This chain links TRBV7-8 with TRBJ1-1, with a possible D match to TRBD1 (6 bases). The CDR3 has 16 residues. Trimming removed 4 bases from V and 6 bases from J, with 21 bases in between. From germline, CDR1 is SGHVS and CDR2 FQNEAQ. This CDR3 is CASSSVGARVVAEAFF. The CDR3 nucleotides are TGTGCCAGCAGCTCCGTGGGGGCGAGGGTCGTCGCTGAAGCTTTCTTT.